This section outlines one T cell receptor beta chain sequence together with its context. Trimming stripped 6 bases from V and 3 bases from J, with 9 bases between. CDR3 length equals 11 residues. Germline V gene data show CDR1 as DFQATT and CDR2 as SNEGSKA (reference sequence). The data derive from a study of control samples from healthy donors and cancer patients. TCRdb keeps only in-frame clones here, not all; method: immunoSEQ multiplex PCR. The sample contains more than 85,000 clones, approximately 87% of which appear only once. This chain uses TRBV20-1 with TRBJ2-7, with TRBD2 as a possible D gene (5 bases). Material for sequencing was PBMCs. The sequence derives from a woman aged 60-70 years with lung cancer. Written as DNA, the CDR3 is TGCAGTGCCCTAGCTGGCTACGAGCAGTACTTC. Its protein product is CSALAGYEQYF.